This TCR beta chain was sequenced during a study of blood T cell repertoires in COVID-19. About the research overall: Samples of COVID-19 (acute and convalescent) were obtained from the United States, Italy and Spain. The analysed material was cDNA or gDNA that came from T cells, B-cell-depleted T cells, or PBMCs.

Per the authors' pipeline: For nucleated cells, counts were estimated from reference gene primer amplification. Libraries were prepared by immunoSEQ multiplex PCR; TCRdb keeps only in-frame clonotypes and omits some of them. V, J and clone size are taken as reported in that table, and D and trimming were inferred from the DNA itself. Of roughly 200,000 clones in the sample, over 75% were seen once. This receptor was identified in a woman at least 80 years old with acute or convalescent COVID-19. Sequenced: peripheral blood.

The CDR3 sequence is CASSPRLRDEQYF. The CDR3 nucleotides are TGTGCCAGCAGCCCAAGGCTCCGGGACGAGCAGTACTTC. The rearrangement joins TRBV14 to TRBJ2-7; D uncertain. V lost 4 bases and J 5 bases, leaving 12 bases between the germline ends. The CDR3 runs to 13 residues. Per the germline V gene, CDR1 is SGHDN and CDR2 is FVKESK.